This is a list of T cell receptor beta chains from one sample in a study of cytomegalovirus exposure and HLA in healthy donors. Sequencing used immunoSEQ multiplex PCR; TCRdb keeps in-frame clones, though not all of them. There are 110,000 or so clones in the sample; 60% to 85% occur only once, and roughly 3% lies in the top ten. Input material: PBMCs. Receptor source: a woman between 35 and 50 years old in good health and CMV-seropositive. CDR3s leave out the opening cysteine and the closing phenylalanine or tryptophan. The order of the fields is V gene, J gene, CDR3 protein.

v_call: TRBV30
j_call: TRBJ2-1
cdr3_aa: AWSPQWSLPSSGRGGGQF

v_call: TRBV7-9
j_call: TRBJ2-7
cdr3_aa: ASSPAGEHEQY

v_call: TRBV5-1
j_call: TRBJ2-3
cdr3_aa: ASSLGSGSTDTQY

v_call: TRBV7-9
j_call: TRBJ2-1
cdr3_aa: ASSLAGLAGIMNEQF

v_call: TRBV30
j_call: TRBJ1-3
cdr3_aa: AWRYGAGNTIY

v_call: TRBV9
j_call: TRBJ2-1
cdr3_aa: ASSVYEGGVSSEQF

v_call: TRBV7-2
j_call: TRBJ2-1
cdr3_aa: ASSPSLAGGRNEQF

v_call: TRBV7-2
j_call: TRBJ1-2
cdr3_aa: ASSPDRDRGYT

v_call: TRBV7-2
j_call: TRBJ2-1
cdr3_aa: ASSQRQRGAYNEQF

v_call: TRBV9
j_call: TRBJ2-5
cdr3_aa: ASSTAGPQY